The present T cell receptor (beta chain) was sequenced within a study of PD-L1 blockade in urothelial cancer. As for the study in general: Male sex and bladder-origin urothelial cancer characterized about 90% of the roughly 30 patients. At 6 weeks and at 3 weeks (second dose) after treatment start, blood was analyzed.

Time point defined: peripheral blood 6 weeks after treatment start. This clone was observed a handful of times. Clones were read by immunoSEQ multiplex PCR, and TCRdb kept only the in-frame ones, dropping some. The profile shows around 110,000 clones, around 89% of them singletons. The TCR sequence derives from a man between 60 and 70 years old with urothelial cancer. This material consisted of PBMCs, taken around atezolizumab (anti-PD-L1) treatment.

CDR3 bases: TGTGCCAGCAGCTTTCAGTCTTCACCCCTCCACTTT. Encoded protein: CASSFQSSPLHF. This chain joins TRBV11-3 and TRBJ1-6; no definite D call. V dropped 3 bases and J dropped 9 bases, with 6 bases sitting between them. The germline gives CDR1 SGHNT, CDR2 YENEEA. CDR3 length: 12 residues.